One and the same sample provided the 25 T cell receptor beta chains below, sequenced in a study of T-cell memory formation after mild COVID-19. Each CDR3 protein is one row after TCRdb ran MiXCR on the 5' RACE reads. The sample yields some 130,000 distinct CDR3 sequences, 15% to 20% seen once. The sequencing input was PBMCs or a T cell subset sorted from them (not recorded which). The origin of the receptors is a man between 18 and 29 years old who had mild COVID-19 (a few samples of this study predate the infection). Cell type and time point are not known.

J is TRBJ2-7 and V is TRBV7-3; D is unresolved. Trimming pared 6 bases from V and 3 bases from J, leaving 12 bases between. The germline V gene encodes CDR1 SGHTA and CDR2 FQGTGA. CDR3 length: 13 residues. Here the CDR3 reads CASSGEQNYEQYF. The CDR3 nucleotides read TGTGCCAGCAGTGGGGAACAGAACTACGAGCAGTACTTC.

The chain employs TRBV4-2 and TRBJ1-4; weak D call: TRBD1 (5 bases). Germline values: CDR1 LGHNA, CDR2 YNFKEQ. Trimming stripped 0 bases from V and 7 bases from J, with 18 bases between. The CDR3 loop spans 17 amino acids. The CDR3: CASSQEVGGMGSEKLFF. In nucleotides, the CDR3 is TGTGCCAGCAGCCAAGAAGTCGGGGGAATGGGTTCTGAAAAACTGTTTTTT.

In its sample, this clonotype was seen a few times. The CDR3, as DNA: TGTGCCAGCAGTTTAACAGGTAGCTCCTACGAGCAGTACTTC. It codes for CASSLTGSSYEQYF. This chain links TRBV27 with TRBJ2-7, with D perhaps matching TRBD1 (5 bases). CDR3 length: 14 residues. The ends were cut back, 2 bases at V and 0 bases at J, with 8 bases in the middle. CDR1 MNHEY and CDR2 SMNVEV come from the germline V gene (reference sequence).

In this sample, this clonotype turned up a few times. The J gene is TRBJ2-1, the V gene TRBV20-1, with TRBD2 matching 11 bases. Germline V gene lookup returns CDR1 DFQATT and CDR2 SNEGSKA (reference sequence). CDR3 length: 15 residues. The junction had 5 bases not matched to a gene; V was cut back by 6 bases and J by 1 base. The CDR3 bases are TGCAGTGCCCAGACTAGCGGGGTATCCTACAATGAGCAGTTCTTC. It translates to CSAQTSGVSYNEQFF.

This clonotype was detected many times. The DNA of the CDR3 is TGCGCCAGCAGCCTCGACCCCATACTGGATAATTCACCCCTCCACTTT. Its translation is CASSLDPILDNSPLHF. The chain is built from TRBV5-1 and TRBJ1-6; D is ambiguous. Germline CDR1 is SGHRS and CDR2 is YFSETQ. V was pared by 4 bases and J by 5 bases, with 16 bases between. The CDR3 contains 16 residues. Full variable domain (remainder filled in from reference TRBV5-1 and TRBJ1-6): KAGVTQTPRYLIKTRGQQVTLSCSPISGHRSVSWYQQTPGQGLQFLFEYFSETQRNKGNFPGRFSGRQFSNSRSEMNVSTLELGDSALYLCASSLDPILDNSPLHFGNGTRLTVT.

This clonotype was counted ten times or more. The chain links TRBV4-1 to TRBJ2-4; D is perhaps TRBD1 (6 bases). Trimming pared 4 bases from V and 7 bases from J, leaving 17 bases between. This CDR3 has 15 amino acids. Germline assignment: CDR1 MGHRA and CDR2 YSYEKL. CDR3 loop: CASSRTQGLNNIQYF. CDR3 in DNA: TGCGCCAGCAGCCGAACCCAGGGGCTGAACAACATTCAGTACTTC.

This clonotype was counted only a few times. The rearrangement uses TRBV6-5 and TRBJ2-6; D is unresolved. V was pared by 3 bases and J by 0 bases, with 6 bases between. Germline lookup yields CDR1 MNHEY and CDR2 SVGAGI. The CDR3 totals 15 residues. The CDR3 DNA is TGTGCCAGCAGTTATCAGCTCTCTGGGGCCAACGTCCTGACTTTC. This gives the protein CASSYQLSGANVLTF.

This clonotype was counted a few times. The rearrangement uses TRBV2 and TRBJ2-3; no definite D call. Trimming pared 10 bases from V and 4 bases from J, leaving 15 bases between. The CDR3 length is 13 residues. Germline CDR1 is SNHLY and CDR2 is FYNNEI. The CDR3 region has the DNA TGTGCCATTACCTTCAGCGCGGCAGATACGCAGTATTTT. It codes for CAITFSAADTQYF.

The chain combines TRBV5-5 with TRBJ1-5, with D maybe TRBD1 (6 bases). Per germline, CDR1 SGHKS and CDR2 YYEKEE (reference sequence). This CDR3 spans 15 amino acids. The V gene lost 5 bases and the J gene lost 3 bases, with 15 bases spanning the gap. The CDR3 bases are TGTGCCAGCAGGCCTGGACAGAGTCACAATCAGCCCCAGCATTTT. Protein sequence: CASRPGQSHNQPQHF.

V usage is TRBV4-3 and J usage is TRBJ2-3, with TRBD2 as a possible D gene (6 bases). V was pared by 2 bases and J by 0 bases, with 15 bases between. The CDR3 covers 17 residues. The germline gives CDR1 LGHNA, CDR2 YSLEER. The CDR3 region is CASSQPGSGASTDTQYF. CDR3 nucleotide sequence: TGCGCCAGCAGCCAACCCGGTAGCGGAGCTAGCACAGATACGCAGTATTTT.

The V and J genes are TRBV9 and TRBJ1-2; 7 positions match TRBD1. CDR1 SGDLS and CDR2 YYNGEE come from the germline V gene. J was trimmed by 3 bases and V by 6 bases; bases with no gene match: 8. The CDR3 runs to 14 residues. The DNA of the CDR3 is TGTGCCAGCACCCCAGGGGGAGTTGACTATGGCTACACCTTC. It codes for CASTPGGVDYGYTF.

This clonotype was seen many times. CDR3 DNA: TGTGCCAGCAGCTTAGTCGCTGGGGCCGGAGAGACCCAGTACTTC. As protein: CASSLVAGAGETQYF. The chain uses TRBV7-2 and TRBJ2-5; the D gene is possibly TRBD1 (5 bases). Germline assignment: CDR1 SGHTA and CDR2 FQGNSA. Deletions cut 1 base from V and 4 bases from J, with 13 bases between. This CDR3 is 15 amino acids long.

The chain is built from TRBV2 and TRBJ2-7; 8 nucleotides agree with TRBD1. J lost 11 bases, V lost 0 bases, and 3 bases had no gene match. Germline values: CDR1 SNHLY, CDR2 FYNNEI. The CDR3 sequence is 12 residues long. CDR3 sequence (DNA): TGTGCCAGCAGTGAAGCCCAGGGGGCAGAGTACTTC. This encodes CASSEAQGAEYF.

Many counts were recorded for this clonotype. The CDR3 coding sequence is TGTGCCAGCAGCTTGGGGGTAGCGGGGGAGAACAATGAGCAGTTCTTC. Translation gives CASSLGVAGENNEQFF. The chain employs TRBV5-4 and TRBJ2-1; the match to TRBD2 covers 9 bases. This CDR3 comprises 16 residues. Trimming cost V 0 bases and J 5 bases; bases outside gene matches: 6. Germline V CDR1 and CDR2: SGHNT, YYREEE (reference sequence).

This clonotype was detected a few times. This chain connects TRBV5-1 to TRBJ2-1; D is possibly TRBD1 (6 bases). The V gene's germline CDR1 is SGHRS and CDR2 YFSETQ. V lost 2 bases, J lost 4 bases, and 10 bases lay in between. The CDR3 is 14 residues long. The CDR3 loop is CASSLADRYNEQFF. CDR3 nucleotide sequence: TGCGCCAGCAGCTTAGCGGACAGATACAATGAGCAGTTCTTC.

This clonotype was observed a handful of times. The gene calls are TRBV9 and TRBJ2-4; D is tentatively TRBD1 or TRBD2 (5 bases each). CDR1 is SGDLS, CDR2 YYNGEE, per germline. V shed 0 bases and J shed 0 bases, with 10 bases lying between them. The CDR3 loop spans 16 amino acids. In DNA, the CDR3 is TGTGCCAGCAGCGTAGGTGAGGGGATAGCCAAAAACATTCAGTACTTC. Encoded protein: CASSVGEGIAKNIQYF.

The J gene is TRBJ2-1, the V gene TRBV18; possibly TRBD1 or TRBD2 for D (5 bases each). V was shortened by 2 bases and J by 1 base, with 12 bases between the two germline ends. CDR3 size: 16 residues. Per the germline V gene, CDR1 is KGHSH and CDR2 is LQKENI. The DNA of the CDR3 is TGTGCCAGCTCACCAGAGGGGTCGAGTTCCTACAATGAGCAGTTCTTC. Translating it yields CASSPEGSSSYNEQFF.

A few counts support this clonotype. The CDR3 sequence is CASSQDREETQYF. The CDR3 bases are TGCGCCAGCAGCCAAGATCGAGAGGAGACCCAGTACTTC. J is TRBJ2-5 and V is TRBV4-3; unclear D gene. The V gene's germline CDR1 is LGHNA and CDR2 YSLEER. This CDR3 spans 13 amino acids. Deletions cut 0 bases from V and 5 bases from J, with 7 bases between.

This chain joins TRBV18 and TRBJ1-2, with D perhaps TRBD1 (6 bases). Trimming stripped 2 bases from V and 5 bases from J, with 18 bases between. There are 16 residues in the CDR3. Germline CDR1 is KGHSH and CDR2 is LQKENI. The CDR3: CASSPVGTQGGYGYTF. The CDR3 nucleotides read TGTGCCAGCTCACCAGTCGGCACACAGGGAGGATATGGCTACACCTTC.

At least ten counts were recorded for this clonotype. This sequence joins TRBV12-3 or TRBV12-4 and TRBJ2-3; a possible D gene is TRBD2 (5 bases). The V end lost 5 bases, the J end lost 0 bases, and 9 bases lay between the germline ends. The CDR3 covers 14 residues. The CDR3, as DNA: TGTGCCAGCAGTCCCGGGGTTAGCACAGATACGCAGTATTTT. Its translation: CASSPGVSTDTQYF.

The V gene is TRBV5-1, the J gene TRBJ2-3; 9 positions match TRBD2. The ends lost 3 bases at V and 3 bases at J; junction bases unmatched: 5. The germline gives CDR1 SGHRS, CDR2 YFSETQ. The CDR3 length is 15 residues. CDR3 loop: CASSSGAGGTDTQYF. The CDR3 DNA is TGCGCCAGCAGCTCGGGTGCGGGGGGGACAGATACGCAGTATTTT. Variable domain in full (rest from reference TRBV5-1 and TRBJ2-3): KAGVTQTPRYLIKTRGQQVTLSCSPISGHRSVSWYQQTPGQGLQFLFEYFSETQRNKGNFPGRFSGRQFSNSRSEMNVSTLELGDSALYLCASSSGAGGTDTQYFGPGTRLTVL.

The V gene is TRBV7-2, the J gene TRBJ1-6; 8 nucleotides line up with TRBD1. Germline CDR1 SGHTA, CDR2 FQGNSA. There are 14 residues in the CDR3. V shed 5 bases, J shed 6 bases, and the junction held 3 bases outside the gene matches. CDR3 region: CASSRTGSNSPLHF. The CDR3 DNA sequence: TGTGCCAGCAGCCGGACAGGGAGTAATTCACCCCTCCACTTT.

Worth noting for this clonotype: Since the CDR3 does not end with the conserved phenylalanine or tryptophan, this likely comes from a read error. The chain joins TRBV20-1 to TRBJ2-5, with 8 bases aligning to TRBD2. The germline V gene has CDR1 DFQATT and CDR2 SNEGSKA (reference sequence). Trimming cost V 5 bases and J 5 bases; bases outside gene matches: 7. The CDR3 consists of 13 residues. The CDR3 region is CSAGAGAVETQYL. CDR3 coding DNA: TGCAGTGCTGGAGCGGGAGCCGTGGAGACCCAGTACTTA.

This clonotype turned up a few times. The rearrangement links TRBV6-2 or TRBV6-3 to TRBJ2-3, with D unclear. CDR1 is MNHEY and CDR2 is SVGEGT in the germline V gene. The CDR3 length is 14 residues. V was trimmed by 5 bases and J by 3 bases, leaving 12 bases between them. The CDR3 loop is CASSNQVATDTQYF. In DNA, the CDR3 is TGTGCCAGCAGTAACCAGGTAGCTACAGATACGCAGTATTTT.

This clonotype has just one count. Just one base apart from a much larger clone, this may be a read error. The CDR3 spells CSAHYAGGGTDTQYF. Here the CDR3 DNA reads TGCAGTGCTCATTATGCGGGGGGAGGAACAGATACGCAGTATTTT. This chain connects TRBV20-1 to TRBJ2-3; TRBD2 matches at 8 bases. J was trimmed by 3 bases and V by 5 bases; bases with no gene match: 10. The CDR3 sequence is 15 residues long. Germline CDR1 DFQATT, CDR2 SNEGSKA (reference sequence).